The clone carrying this TCR beta chain was seen only a few times. Germline V gene sequence: CDR1 SGHRS, CDR2 YFSETQ. Trimming removed 7 bases from V and 3 bases from J, with 13 bases in between. The CDR3 contains 14 residues. TCRdb re-called the RT-PCR reads with MiXCR, one entry per CDR3 protein. The sample holds about 680,000 distinct CDR3 sequences, approximately 15% seen once. The chain couples TRBV5-1 to TRBJ2-2; D remains ambiguous. The specimen sequenced was memory CD4+ T cells from blood. The source of this sequence is a female donor in good health, serving as a healthy control. CDR3 region: CASGLAADTGELFF. The CDR3 DNA follows: TGCGCCAGCGGATTGGCTGCTGACACCGGGGAGCTGTTTTTT.